This T cell receptor beta chain was identified during a study of cytomegalovirus exposure and HLA in healthy donors. Study information: An analysis done earlier identified 90 million to 120 million unique TCR beta sequences from roughly 190 million T cells.

A note on this clone: Its matching antigen is unknown.

Amplification used 60 Vbeta primers and 13 Jbeta primers. Libraries were prepared by immunoSEQ multiplex PCR; TCRdb keeps only in-frame clonotypes and omits some of them. The table lists approximately 180,000 clones, roughly 78% of them singletons. Study results and caveats: TCR beta sequences numbering around 15,000 were associated with HLA alleles at 0.05 false discovery rate in a later analysis. Across donors, sequencing depth was assumed by presence/absence analyses to be roughly uniform.

This CDR3 is 13 amino acids long. The ends were cut back, 5 bases at V and 8 bases at J, with 12 bases in the middle. In germline, CDR1 is MNHEY, CDR2 SVGAGI. V and J are TRBV6-5 and TRBJ1-4; D is undetermined. The clonotype originates from a woman between 50 and 59 years old in good health and CMV-seropositive. What was sequenced was PBMCs. CDR3 in DNA: TGTGCCAGCAGTCCCCAGAGCAGGGAAAAACTGTTTTTT. It yields the protein CASSPQSREKLFF.